Included here is one T cell receptor beta chain sequence, with context. No antigen is known for it. The sample originates from a study of response to subunit inactivated influenza vaccine. Broader study findings: Researchers suggested that each seasonal influenza vaccination recruits few new T cells.

One entry per CDR3 protein results from TCRdb running MiXCR on the RT-PCR reads. The table lists hundreds of thousands of distinct CDR3 sequences, roughly 22% of them singletons, with about 10% in the top ten. This receptor was identified in a man in his fifties or sixties who received an inactivated influenza vaccine. Material: PBMCs from blood, obtained less than 22 months after vaccination.

Here the CDR3 reads CASRLGKNNEQFF. In DNA, the CDR3 is TGTGCCAGCAGACTCGGAAAAAACAATGAGCAGTTCTTC. This sequence joins TRBV12-3 or TRBV12-4 and TRBJ2-1; D is undetermined. Trimming stripped 6 bases from V and 5 bases from J, with 11 bases between. The CDR3 is 13 residues long.